One sample yielded the 9 T cell receptor beta chains listed below, sequenced in a study of blood T cell repertoires in COVID-19 (dated by TCRdb to 2018 to 2020). The library relied on the immunoSEQ multiplex PCR assay. The immuneACCESS repertoire file appears here via TCRdb, limited to in-frame rearrangements. These files lack a portion of the clones; in checked studies, under half of the deficit traces to unresolved V genes, and the cause of the others is not known. This sample is represented by 300,000 or so clones; 83% of them were singletons. The top ten hold roughly 1.1% of the sample. The sample comprised peripheral blood. The origin of the receptors is a woman aged 50 to 65 with acute or convalescent COVID-19.

The chain joins TRBV30 to TRBJ2-1; TRBD2 matches 9 bases. Germline CDR1 and CDR2: GTSNPN and SVGIG (reference sequence). CDR3 size: 14 residues. J gave up 2 bases and V 3 bases, and 2 bases lay outside the gene matches. This chain's CDR3 is CAWRRGGPYNEQFF. The CDR3 bases are TGTGCCTGGAGGCGGGGGGGCCCCTACAATGAGCAGTTCTTC.

There are a few counts of this clone. DNA for the CDR3: TGTGCCAGCAGCCTCGGGACAGGGGATTCGAACACTGAAGCTTTCTTT. Translating it yields CASSLGTGDSNTEAFF. V usage is TRBV5-6 and J usage is TRBJ1-1, with TRBD1 matching over 10 bases. The CDR3 spans 16 residues. The junction had 7 bases not matched to a gene; V was cut back by 4 bases and J by 1 base. CDR1 and CDR2 from the germline V gene are SGHDT and YYEEEE.

The genes are TRBV7-8 and TRBJ1-2; D unclear. The CDR3 runs to 14 residues. V lost 6 bases, J lost 4 bases, and 15 bases lay in between. CDR1 is SGHVS and CDR2 is FQNEAQ in the germline V gene. The CDR3 is CASSQAVGSYGYTF. The CDR3 nucleotides read TGTGCCAGCAGTCAAGCGGTCGGGAGCTATGGCTACACCTTC.

The table lists this clone with a count of one. The V call is TRBV7-2, the J call TRBJ2-1; the match to TRBD1 covers 9 bases. The length of the CDR3 is 16 residues. Germline V lookup: CDR1 SGHTA, CDR2 FQGNSA. Germline trimming cut 6 bases from V and 0 bases from J; bases unmatched to any gene: 6. CDR3 coding DNA: TGTGCCAGCAGGGACCCGGGACAGGGCTCCTACAATGAGCAGTTCTTC. It encodes CASRDPGQGSYNEQFF.

The CDR3 here is CASSGRETSPLHF. The CDR3 DNA is TGTGCCAGCAGCGGGAGGGAAACTTCACCCCTCCACTTT. The chain has TRBV9 and TRBJ1-6; D not certain. This CDR3 has 13 amino acids. Germline V lookup: CDR1 SGDLS, CDR2 YYNGEE. V dropped 3 bases and J dropped 9 bases, with 10 bases sitting between them.

This chain links TRBV30 with TRBJ2-1; the D is unclear. The V and J ends lost 1 base and 4 bases respectively, with 5 bases between them. The CDR3 has 12 amino acids. Germline V lookup: CDR1 GTSNPN, CDR2 SVGIG (reference sequence). Here the CDR3 DNA reads TGTGCCTGGAGTGATCAGTACAATGAGCAGTTCTTC. It is translated as CAWSDQYNEQFF. Drawing the rest from reference TRBV30 and TRBJ2-1, the complete variable domain is SQTIHQWPATLVQPVGSPLSLECTVEGTSNPNLYWYRQAAGRGLQLLFYSVGIGQISSEVPQNLSASRPQDRQFILSSKKLLLSDSGFYLCAWSDQYNEQFFGPGTRLTVL.

The chain employs TRBV2 and TRBJ2-1; TRBD1 matches at 11 bases. CDR1 and CDR2 (germline): SNHLY, FYNNEI. CDR3 size: 13 residues. Trimming took 7 bases from V and 6 from J; bases not matched to a gene: 2. This CDR3 reads CASKDRGLNEQFF. The CDR3 nucleotides are TGTGCCAGCAAGGACAGGGGGCTCAATGAGCAGTTCTTC.

The chain links TRBV4-2 to TRBJ1-6, with TRBD1 matching 7 bases. The V and J ends lost 0 bases and 9 bases, in that order; junction bases with no gene match: 5. The CDR3 loop spans 15 amino acids. Germline V gene sequence: CDR1 LGHNA, CDR2 YNFKEQ. CDR3 DNA: TGTGCCAGCAGCCAAGATACAGGGGTGGGTTCACCCCTCCACTTT. Translation gives CASSQDTGVGSPLHF.

The rearrangement joins TRBV10-1 to TRBJ1-6, with 8 bases fitting TRBD1. After removal of 5 bases from V and 11 bases from J, the junction contained 8 bases not matched to a gene. Germline values: CDR1 WNHNN, CDR2 SYGVQD (reference sequence). CDR3 length: 14 residues. DNA of the CDR3: TGCGCCAGCAGTACCGGGACAGGCAAGACACCCCTCCACTTT. This translates into CASSTGTGKTPLHF.